This T cell receptor (beta chain) was profiled in a study of cytomegalovirus exposure and HLA in healthy donors (dated by TCRdb to about 2017). Context from the whole study: In an earlier analysis of 587 of the donors, around 300 Gb of sequence data and approximately 120 million unique TCR beta sequences from about 179 million T cells were reported. Roughly 300 gigabases of sequencing data and approximately 85 million unique TCR sequences were included in an early release covering about 600 HLA-typed donors. Of the approximately 400 genotyped donors, 70% to 90% were placed in the genetic ancestry cluster associated with self-reported Caucasian donors. The study aimed to test whether cataloging public T cell receptors could reveal signatures of past pathogen exposure. The study profiled the T cell repertoires of hundreds of subjects by immunosequencing and related them to cytomegalovirus serostatus. Besides the first cohort of around 670 subjects, a separate validation cohort made up of 120 or so different subjects was used. To predict cytomegalovirus infection status, the study combined high-throughput TCR immunosequencing, statistical association of individual TCRs with disease status, and machine learning. In a later analysis, previously published TCR beta repertoires from several hundred donors were re-analyzed and high-resolution HLA genotyping was added so that TCR occurrence patterns could be studied. In the later analysis, no new phenotypic data were used to find candidate immune exposures; instead, reliance was placed on TCR beta sequences and their occurrence across donors. An earlier analysis of 587 of the donors applied high-throughput TCR beta sequencing to assess whether each TCR beta V gene segment acted as functional or pseudogenic. Donor age, sex, ethnicity and CMV serostatus were collected together with the repertoire data. Genome-wide SNP genotypes for about 55% of the 666 donors were used in a later genetic analysis, which treated that subset as a discovery cohort. Every repertoire in the discovery cohort had been generated on one and the same sequencing platform. Class I and class II HLA loci were covered by the typing at four-digit resolution. Typing coverage varied by locus: roughly 629-640 donors for A, B, C, DRB1 and DQB1; some 520 for DQA1; nearly 610 for DPA1; fewer than 480 for DPB1. Because of strong linkage in the cohort, four or five DR-DQ haplotypes were treated as single units for association and clustering. On average, 235,054 unique TCR beta nucleotide sequences were sequenced per donor among a few hundred genotyped donors of the cohort, with about 19% of those sequences being non-productive.

In its sample, this clone was seen once. The specificity of this receptor is unknown. Base qualities are not recorded, but no much larger clone differs from it by a single base. At the junction V is shortened by 2 bases and J by 1 base, with 12 bases in between. The CDR3 spans 15 residues, from the cysteine through the phenylalanine. Of all the DNA, just the CDR3 is kept, 45 bases in frame from base 1. The germline V gene (reference sequence) provides CDR1 WNHNN and CDR2 SYGVQD. Results and caveats for the whole study, not just this receptor: In a later analysis, several top co-occurrence clusters were reported to appear linked to parvovirus B19, influenza, CMV and Epstein-Barr virus. The authors suggested that the approach could potentially be extended to other disease states and immunological phenotypes. The presence/absence analyses assumed that sequencing depth was roughly uniform across donors, and that assumption may not be true. In an earlier analysis of around 500 of the donors, most TCR beta V segments appeared in productive rearrangements about 87% or about 30% of the time, broadly matching IMGT annotations. This cohort had only TCR beta chains sequenced, and the lack of alpha or paired-chain data limited which features could be detected. In a later analysis, TCR association rates were found to vary across HLA loci, with the most associated TCRs seen for DRB1 alleles and the fewest for HLA-C alleles. The classifier was reported to diagnose cytomegalovirus status with high specificity and sensitivity in both the original cohort and the validation cohort. A later analysis associated 15,000 to 20,000 TCR beta sequences with specific HLA alleles at a false discovery rate of 0.05. Because the 87-base-pair reads could not distinguish some IMGT-functional V segments, including TRBV6-2 and TRBV6-3, those segments were excluded. While some public TCRs were present in many individuals, most TCR sequences turned up only very rarely across donors. A later genetic analysis associated a missense DCLRE1C variant with V-gene and J-gene trimming of TCR beta chains, and an independent cohort replicated the association. A cluster of highly shared sequence variants was judged likely to be a technical artifact of the sequencing pipeline. A later analysis found that most CMV-associated TCR beta chains appeared HLA-restricted, with HLA associations seemingly driven largely by CMV exposure. In vitro tests confirmed that a few of the cytomegalovirus-associated TCR beta chains recognize cytomegalovirus antigens. Correlated functional status among segregating V segments might reflect linkage disequilibrium, but an unknown experimental factor could not be ruled out. The only immune exposure information available for the cohort was CMV serostatus. Because counts were too low, roughly 18 rarely observed V segments, including chromosome 9 orphons, were left out of the earlier analysis of approximately 500 of the donors. A further reported finding was that TCR beta sequences accurately predicted the HLA-A and HLA-B alleles for most subjects in the first cohort. A later genetic analysis reported fewer N-insertions in productive TCRs among donors in an Asian-associated ancestry cluster than the 666-donor mean. The study listed 150 to 200 TCR beta chains as associated with cytomegalovirus. HLA typing was unavailable for some donors at each locus, so association tests used only the typed subset. A later analysis found that HLA-associated TCR beta chains were more clonally expanded and had lower generation probabilities than equally common non-associated chains. When HLA alleles, especially DR and DQ, strongly co-occurred, TCR associations were difficult to assign to individual alleles.

The cohort consisted of 666 healthy bone marrow donors. Cohort members were all nominally healthy when sampled, although unrecorded immune exposures were likely present. The donor tested CMV seronegative and was one of the 352 seronegative cohort members. Each donor provided a peripheral blood sample, and peripheral blood mononuclear cells were used for TCR beta sequencing. Genomic DNA extraction from the blood cell samples was performed with the Qiagen DNeasy Blood Extraction Kit. Receptors were amplified or captured by the immunoSEQ multiplex PCR assay. For the multiplex PCR, a mixture combining 60 forward primers for TCR Vbeta segments and 13 reverse primers for TCR Jbeta segments was used. The CDR3 region of rearranged TCR beta genes was amplified from genomic DNA with a multiplex PCR assay. The Illumina HiSeq System was used to sequence the amplified TCR beta libraries as 87-base-pair reads. Turning to the authors' computational methods: A later analysis counted approximately 74 million unique TCR beta chains across the 700 or so repertoires, and around 9.9 million of these chains were shared by at least two donors. A nearest-neighbor algorithm error-corrected the raw reads and collapsed the reads into unique sequences, merging closely related sequences to remove PCR and sequencing errors. Alignment of CDR3 sequences to IMGT reference sequences was used to assign V, D and J gene segments. Each retained sequence needed at least a six-nucleotide match to both a V gene segment and a J gene segment. Rearrangements were called productive when the CDR3 lacked stop codons and stayed in frame with V and J; all others were non-productive. CDR3 was defined according to IMGT convention as the region running from the second conserved V-encoded cysteine to the conserved J-encoded phenylalanine. The earlier analysis of 500 to 600 of the donors excluded sequences that lacked an unambiguous match to a single V gene segment. In an earlier analysis of roughly 600 of the donors, a V segment was called functional when productive rearrangements were above 56.7%, and segregating when the standard deviation between donors exceeded 5%. To diagnose cytomegalovirus status from the catalog of TCR beta chain sequences, a statistical classification framework was built. In a later analysis, TCR nucleotide sequences were compared against IMGT/GENE-DB human TR gene sequences so that V and J genes could be assigned. In a later analysis, CDR3 sequences and most-parsimonious VDJ recombination scenarios were assigned using the TCRdist pipeline. In a later analysis, every TCR beta chain was defined by the combination of its CDR3 amino acid sequence and its V-gene family, and reads without a unique V-gene family were dropped. To address suspected cross-contamination and a sequencing artifact, a later analysis removed around 590 highly shared, low-generation-probability nucleotide sequences. For each public chain, a later analysis derived a clonal expansion index from normalized ranks of inferred template counts within each repertoire. A later analysis computed generation probabilities with a VDJ recombination model fitted to out-of-frame rearrangements, and checked the results against IGoR. Hypergeometric tests were used in a later analysis to score TCR-TCR, TCR-HLA and TCR-CMV co-occurrence, with a repertoire-size bias correction applied to the TCR pairs. False discovery rates were estimated in a later analysis by permuting HLA or CMV assignments 20 times. In a later analysis, co-occurring TCRs were grouped with DBSCAN, and TCRdist sequence similarity was added when clustering was performed within HLA-allele-positive subsets. For co-occurrence clustering, repertoires with fewer than 30,000 or more than 120,000 public chains were excluded, along with roughly five repertoires with anomalous nucleotide sharing. TCRdb re-hosts the immuneACCESS table, in-frame sequences only. Its copies lack some clones; in the studies checked, an unresolved V gene accounts for under half of them, and the cause for the rest is not known. D and trimming come from the DNA, and the V and J calls and clone size come from that table. For this sample there are 150,000 to 200,000 clones; approximately 86% appear just once. Jointly, the top ten make up about 2% of the sample.

The origin of this receptor is a woman aged 18 to 35 in good health and CMV-seronegative. The source material was PBMCs. Recombination connected TRBV10-1 to TRBJ2-7; TRBD1 could be the D gene, as 5 bases match. The CDR3 corresponds to CASSESQGPSYEQYF. DNA sequence: TGCGCCAGCAGTGAGAGTCAGGGCCCTTCCTACGAGCAGTACTTC.